The present TCR beta chain was sequenced within a study of sequential checkpoint blockade in melanoma. This clone was recorded a few times. As for treatment: randomized to nivolumab then ipilimumab (arm A) or the reverse (arm B). Here immunoSEQ multiplex PCR was the method, and the copy in TCRdb shows in-frame clones only, minus some. The table has 20,000 to 25,000 clones, 27% seen once. CDR1 and CDR2 (germline): SGHNT, YENEEA. V was cut by 3 bases and J by 0 bases, with 9 bases left in between. This CDR3 is built from 14 residues. Source: tumor tissue (inferred from file names), taken from a patient given nivolumab and ipilimumab in sequence. The sequence derives from a human donor with melanoma. The V and J genes are TRBV11-3 and TRBJ2-7, with D possibly being TRBD2 (5 bases). Here the CDR3 reads CASSLVGNSYEQYF. DNA of the CDR3: TGTGCCAGCAGCTTGGTCGGGAACTCCTACGAGCAGTACTTC.